This T cell receptor beta chain is drawn from a study of T cell responses to AZD1222 COVID-19 vaccine. Sequenced by immunoSEQ multiplex PCR; TCRdb stores in-frame clones only, minus some. The sample has around 200,000 clones; 88% are singletons. Study-level findings and limits: Reportedly, nearly half of unique spike TCRs recognized epitopes outside B.1.351/B.1.1.7 mutations. Seropositive at baseline were only a handful of AZD1222 recipients. Spike-specific TCR breadth and depth went up after people got two AZD1222 doses.

Regarding this clone: Its antigen remains unidentified.

The sample was peripheral blood, taken on day 0 of AZD1222 vaccination. The receptor's source is an adult in good health.

The CDR3 loop is CASLGGRNTGELFF. The CDR3 DNA follows: TGTGCCAGCCTCGGGGGGAGGAACACCGGGGAGCTGTTTTTT. The chain employs TRBV2 and TRBJ2-2, with TRBD2 matching 7 bases. This CDR3 spans 14 amino acids. Germline CDR1 and CDR2: SNHLY and FYNNEI. V lost 8 bases and J lost 1; bases outside the gene matches: 4.